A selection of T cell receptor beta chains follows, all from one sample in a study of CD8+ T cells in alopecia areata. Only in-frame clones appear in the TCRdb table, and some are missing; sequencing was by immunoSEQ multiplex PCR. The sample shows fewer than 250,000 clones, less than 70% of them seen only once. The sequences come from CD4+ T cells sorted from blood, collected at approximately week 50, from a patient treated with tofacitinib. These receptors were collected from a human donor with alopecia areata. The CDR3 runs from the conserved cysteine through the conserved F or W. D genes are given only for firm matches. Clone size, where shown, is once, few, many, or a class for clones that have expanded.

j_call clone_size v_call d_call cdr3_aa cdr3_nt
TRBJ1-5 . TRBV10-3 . CAISESGGVNQPQHF TGTGCCATCAGTGAGTCGGGAGGGGTTAATCAGCCCCAGCATTTT
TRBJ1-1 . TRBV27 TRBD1 CASSRDRNTEAFF TGTGCCAGCAGTCGGGACAGGAACACTGAAGCTTTCTTT
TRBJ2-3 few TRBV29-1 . CSVEVGGSSTDTQYF TGCAGCGTTGAAGTGGGGGGATCCAGCACAGATACGCAGTATTTT
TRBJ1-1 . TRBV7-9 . CASSLVPRAFF TGTGCCAGCAGCTTAGTACCAAGAGCTTTCTTT
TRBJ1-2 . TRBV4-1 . CASSQEETRSLGYTF TGCGCCAGCAGCCAAGAGGAGACCCGTTCCCTGGGCTACACCTTC
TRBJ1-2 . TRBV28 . CASSFRGRDGYTF TGTGCCAGCAGTTTCCGGGGAAGGGATGGCTACACCTTC
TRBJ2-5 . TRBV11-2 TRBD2 CASSLGTSETQYF TGTGCCAGCAGCTTAGGGACTAGCGAGACCCAGTACTTC
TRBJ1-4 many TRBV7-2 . CASSLTSGGTNEKLFF TGTGCCAGCAGCTTAACCTCTGGCGGGACTAATGAAAAACTGTTTTTT
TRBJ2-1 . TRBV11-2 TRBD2 CASSSTRGVQFF TGTGCCAGCAGCTCGACTCGGGGGGTGCAGTTCTTC
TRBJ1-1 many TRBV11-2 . CASSLTPALNTEAFF TGTGCCAGCAGCTTAACGCCGGCTTTGAACACTGAAGCTTTCTTT
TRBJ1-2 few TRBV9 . CASSVGVADYGYTF TGTGCCAGCAGCGTAGGGGTAGCTGACTATGGCTACACCTTC
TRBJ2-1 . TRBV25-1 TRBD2 CASSAGTTINEQFF TGTGCCAGCAGTGCGGGGACTACAATCAATGAGCAGTTCTTC
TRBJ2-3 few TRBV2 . CASSEILGEASYF TGTGCCAGCAGTGAAATCCTAGGGGAAGCTTCGTATTTT
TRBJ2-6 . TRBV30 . CAWRRVGANVLTF TGTGCCTGGAGGCGGGTTGGGGCCAACGTCCTGACTTTC
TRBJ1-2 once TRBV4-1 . CASSPTEFDGYTF TGCGCCAGCAGCCCGACAGAATTTGATGGCTACACCTTC